The entry that follows covers one TCR beta chain sequence. Its antigen is not known. The data belong to a study of T cell responses to AZD1222 COVID-19 vaccine. The table came from immunoSEQ multiplex PCR; TCRdb's copy has only in-frame clones and leaves some out. The data hold some 56,000 clones, with 80% to 90% observed a single time. Losses at the gene ends were 2 bases for V and 7 bases for J; bases not matched to a gene: 9. CDR1 and CDR2 from the germline V gene are SGHRS and YFSETQ. The CDR3 is 15 amino acids. Study-level findings and limits: Two AZD1222 doses significantly raised spike-specific TCR breadth and depth over controls.

The chain couples TRBV5-1 to TRBJ1-5, with TRBD1 identical over 7 bases. The TCR originated in an adult in good health. The specimen was peripheral blood, collected on day 0 of AZD1222 vaccination. The CDR3 region is CASSLGTATNQPQHF. CDR3 in DNA: TGCGCCAGCAGCTTAGGGACAGCAACCAACCAGCCCCAGCATTTT.